Below, 18 T cell receptor beta chains from the same sample are listed, as sequenced in a study of response to subunit inactivated influenza vaccine. TCRdb reprocessed the RT-PCR reads via MiXCR and lists one record per CDR3 protein. The sample carries hundreds of thousands of distinct CDR3 sequences, less than 20% recorded once. The sequenced sample was PBMCs from blood, obtained around 5 days after vaccination. These receptors all come from a man aged 50-59 years who received an inactivated influenza vaccine.

The gene calls are TRBV7-3 and TRBJ2-2; TRBD2 matches 13 bases. The length of the CDR3 is 19 residues. Germline loops: CDR1 SGHTA, CDR2 FQGTGA. V lost 4 bases and J lost 0; bases outside the gene matches: 8. CDR3 in DNA: TGTGCCAGCAGCTCTACCGGGACTAGCGGGGTCTCGAACACCGGGGAGCTGTTTTTT. Its translation: CASSSTGTSGVSNTGELFF.

The chain joins TRBV28 to TRBJ1-2; no definite D call. The CDR3 loop spans 14 amino acids. Germline CDR1 MDHEN, CDR2 SYDVKM. Trimming removed 5 bases from V and 4 bases from J, with 14 bases in between. CDR3 amino acids: CASSAIRDFYGYTF. Written as DNA, the CDR3 is TGTGCCAGCAGTGCGATAAGGGATTTCTATGGCTACACCTTC.

This chain joins TRBV4-3 and TRBJ2-5; perhaps TRBD1 as D (5 bases). Germline V gene sequence: CDR1 LGHNA, CDR2 YSLEER. Trimming stripped 3 bases from V and 5 bases from J, with 16 bases between. The CDR3 extends over 15 amino acids. The CDR3 sequence is CASSQSPVGPETQYF. The DNA of the CDR3 is TGCGCCAGCAGCCAGAGCCCTGTGGGGCCCGAGACCCAGTACTTC.

This clonotype has at least ten counts. This rearrangement joins TRBV5-5 to TRBJ2-5, with 7 bases lining up with TRBD1. The V gene's germline CDR1 is SGHKS and CDR2 YYEKEE (reference sequence). Trimming removed 4 bases from V and 1 base from J; junction bases left unmatched: 4. This CDR3 spans 14 amino acids. The CDR3 is CASSQGQLQETQYF. The CDR3 region has the DNA TGTGCCAGCAGCCAGGGACAGCTCCAAGAGACCCAGTACTTC.

This clonotype was recorded a few times. V usage is TRBV11-2 and J usage is TRBJ2-3, with 15 bases lining up with TRBD2. V lost 0 bases and J lost 8; bases outside the gene matches: 6. The CDR3 sequence is 17 residues long. Germline V gene data show CDR1 as SGHAT and CDR2 as FQNNGV. CDR3 DNA: TGTGCCAGCAGCTTAGAACCGGGACTAGCGGGGGGATCTACGCAGTATTTT. Translation: CASSLEPGLAGGSTQYF.

V is TRBV20-1 and J is TRBJ2-3; D uncertain. There are 15 residues in the CDR3. With 0 bases removed from V and 2 bases from J, the gap between germline ends came to 12 bases. CDR1 is DFQATT, CDR2 SNEGSKA, per germline (reference sequence). CDR3 nucleotides: TGCAGTGCTAGAGACCTCCGTGAGTACACAGATACGCAGTATTTT. Translating gives CSARDLREYTDTQYF.

The genes are TRBV11-3 and TRBJ2-1; maybe TRBD2 (6 bases). The CDR3 is 13 amino acids. The ends were cut back, 0 bases at V and 10 bases at J, with 10 bases in the middle. Germline assignment: CDR1 SGHNT and CDR2 YENEEA. DNA for the CDR3: TGTGCCAGCAGCTTAGATAGTCGGGGGGAGCAGTTCTTC. Its protein is CASSLDSRGEQFF. Full variable domain (missing parts from reference TRBV11-3 and TRBJ2-1): EAGVVQSPRYKIIEKKQPVAFWCNPISGHNTLYWYLQNLGQGPELLIRYENEEAVDDSQLPKDRFSAERLKGVDSTLKIQPAELGDSAVYLCASSLDSRGEQFFGPGTRLTVL.

The chain's CDR3 is CASSSSSGGANVLTF. CDR3 DNA: TGTGCCAGCAGCTCTAGTTCAGGTGGGGCCAACGTCCTGACTTTC. The genes are TRBV7-9 and TRBJ2-6; D is uncertain. Germline lookup yields CDR1 SEHNR and CDR2 FQNEAQ (reference sequence). Trimming took 4 bases from V and 3 from J, leaving 10 bases between them. The CDR3 runs 15 residues. Full variable domain (rest looked up from reference TRBV7-9 and TRBJ2-6): DTGVSQNPRHKITKRGQNVTFRCDPISEHNRLYWYRQTLGQGPEFLTYFQNEAQLEKSRLLSDRFSAERPKGSFSTLEIQRTEQGDSAMYLCASSSSSGGANVLTFGAGSRLTVL.

As regards this clonotype: Compared with germline, one end of the junction differs, possibly owing to a read error. In DNA, the CDR3 is TGTGTCAGCAGCTTAGAGGGGACTAGCGGCTACGAGCAGTACTTC. This codes for CVSSLEGTSGYEQYF. The chain joins TRBV7-2 to TRBJ2-7, with 11 nucleotides matching TRBD2. Germline loops: CDR1 SGHTA, CDR2 FQGNSA. The CDR3 extends over 15 amino acids.

This clonotype was recorded at least ten times. At one end, the junction sequence differs from germline, possibly due to a read error. The chain links TRBV5-1 to TRBJ2-2; D may be TRBD1 (5 bases). The CDR3 has 13 amino acids. In germline, CDR1 is SGHRS, CDR2 YFSETQ. The CDR3 protein is CASSLVGAGELFF. The CDR3 nucleotides are TGTGCCAGCAGCTTGGTAGGGGCCGGGGAGCTGTTTTTT. The full variable domain, rest sourced from reference TRBV5-1 and TRBJ2-2, is KAGVTQTPRYLIKTRGQQVTLSCSPISGHRSVSWYQQTPGQGLQFLFEYFSETQRNKGNFPGRFSGRQFSNSRSEMNVSTLELGDSALYLCASSLVGAGELFFGEGSRLTVL.

The chain carries TRBV12-3 or TRBV12-4 and TRBJ1-4, with a weak D call TRBD1 (5 bases). V lost 4 bases, J lost 7 bases, and 16 bases lay in between. The CDR3 has 15 amino acids. The CDR3 loop reads CASSSSRGIGEKLFF. The CDR3 DNA reads as TGTGCCAGCAGTTCATCAAGGGGAATTGGTGAAAAACTGTTTTTT.

For this clonotype: The junction departs from germline at one end; a sequencing error may be responsible. The chain uses TRBV27 and TRBJ2-1; 10 bases agree with TRBD2. The CDR3 is made up of 15 amino acids. Germline V gene lookup returns CDR1 MNHEY and CDR2 SMNVEV (reference sequence). The CDR3 sequence is CASRSLAGVHNEQFF. The DNA for the CDR3 is TGTGCCAGCAGGTCCCTAGCGGGAGTTCACAATGAGCAATTCTTC.

This chain uses TRBV6-5 with TRBJ2-2; D gene ambiguous. The length of the CDR3 is 15 residues. Germline V gene sequence: CDR1 MNHEY, CDR2 SVGAGI. Deletions cut 2 bases from V and 0 bases from J, with 7 bases between. The CDR3: CASSYAWTNTGELFF. The CDR3 nucleotides are TGTGCCAGCAGTTACGCGTGGACGAACACCGGGGAGCTGTTTTTT.

This clonotype has just a few counts. The rearrangement links TRBV7-9 to TRBJ2-7; 7 bases match TRBD1. CDR3 size: 12 residues. Germline V gives CDR1 SEHNR, CDR2 FQNEAQ (reference sequence). The ends lost 5 bases at V and 7 bases at J; junction bases unmatched: 5. The CDR3, as DNA: TGTGCCAGCAGCGAACGGGGACAGGAGCAGTACTTC. Amino acid sequence: CASSERGQEQYF. The full variable domain, rest sourced from reference TRBV7-9 and TRBJ2-7, is DTGVSQNPRHKITKRGQNVTFRCDPISEHNRLYWYRQTLGQGPEFLTYFQNEAQLEKSRLLSDRFSAERPKGSFSTLEIQRTEQGDSAMYLCASSERGQEQYFGPGTRLTVT.

The table lists this clonotype with many counts. The chain carries TRBV12-3 or TRBV12-4 and TRBJ2-5; D may be TRBD1 or TRBD2 (5 bases each). V shed 5 bases and J shed 6 bases, with 13 bases lying between them. The CDR3 is 13 amino acids. The CDR3 spells CASSRDQGKTQYF. In DNA form, the CDR3 reads TGTGCCAGCAGTCGGGACCAGGGAAAGACCCAGTACTTC.

This clonotype appeared a single time. The chain carries TRBV2 and TRBJ2-1; a weak D match, TRBD2 (5 bases). The CDR3 contains 13 residues. Deletions cut 7 bases from V and 2 bases from J, with 9 bases between. Looked up from germline, CDR1 is SNHLY and CDR2 is FYNNEI. As DNA, the CDR3 is TGTGCCAGCAAGGGAGAGACCTACAATGAGCAGTTCTTC. It is translated as CASKGETYNEQFF.

This clonotype was observed a few times. The rearrangement uses TRBV20-1 and TRBJ1-5; no firm D call. Germline V gives CDR1 DFQATT, CDR2 SNEGSKA (reference sequence). There are 13 residues in the CDR3. Trimming took 3 bases from V and 1 from J, leaving 7 bases between them. The CDR3 protein is CSASDGSNQPQHF. CDR3 coding DNA: TGCAGTGCTAGTGACGGAAGCAATCAGCCCCAGCATTTT.

This sequence joins TRBV20-1 and TRBJ2-3, with TRBD2 as a possible D gene (6 bases). Trimming stripped 0 bases from V and 5 bases from J, with 9 bases between. CDR3 size: 13 residues. Germline assignment: CDR1 DFQATT and CDR2 SNEGSKA (reference sequence). CDR3 sequence: CSAREGTLDTQYF. In nucleotides, the CDR3 is TGCAGTGCTAGAGAGGGGACTCTAGATACGCAGTATTTT.